The 27 T cell receptor beta chains given below trace back to one sample, sequenced in a study of graft-versus-host responses after intestinal transplantation. Sequencing was performed with immunoSEQ multiplex PCR; in TCRdb, only in-frame clones are kept and a portion is missing. The profile covers around 20,000 clones, with roughly 82% appearing a single time and around 1.9% taken by the ten largest. This specimen was PBMCs, taken 14 days after transplant. The receptors here all came from a human patient who received an intestinal transplant, so some T cells may come from the graft donor.

This clone has just a few counts. The V gene is TRBV7-6, the J gene TRBJ2-7; the match to TRBD1 covers 11 bases. Germline loops: CDR1 SGHVS, CDR2 FNYEAQ. The CDR3 spans 17 residues. The J segment lost 2 bases and the V segment lost 1 base, leaving 7 bases of the junction unmatched. As DNA, the CDR3 is TGTGCCAGCAGCTTAGAGGTGGGGGGACAGGGGGCCTACGAGCAGTACTTC. It yields the protein CASSLEVGGQGAYEQYF.

The chain carries TRBV25-1 and TRBJ2-7; TRBD1 is a possible D gene (6 bases). This CDR3 contains 13 residues. V lost 10 bases and J lost 2, with 15 bases in between. CDR1 and CDR2 from the germline V gene are MGHDK and SYGVNS. Here the CDR3 DNA reads TGTGCCACCTCAGGGGTCCCCACCTACGAGCAGTACTTC. Residues: CATSGVPTYEQYF.

The chain is built from TRBV11-2 and TRBJ1-3; a possible D gene is TRBD1 (5 bases). This CDR3 spans 15 amino acids. Trimming cost V 5 bases and J 4 bases, with 15 bases left between them. Germline V CDR1 and CDR2: SGHAT, FQNNGV. The CDR3 DNA follows: TGTGCCAGCAGCACCCACCCAAGGGGAGGAAACACCATATATTTT. Its protein is CASSTHPRGGNTIYF.

This clone was recorded only once. The chain carries TRBV7-3 and TRBJ1-2, with D uncertain. Germline V gives CDR1 SGHTA, CDR2 FQGTGA. V was trimmed by 2 bases and J by 0 bases, leaving 4 bases between them. This CDR3 is 13 amino acids long. The CDR3 loop is CASSLDSNYGYTF. CDR3 nucleotide sequence: TGTGCCAGCAGCTTAGACTCTAACTATGGCTACACCTTC.

This clone was seen once. This rearrangement joins TRBV27 to TRBJ1-5; 7 bases line up with TRBD1. Trimming at V came to 3 bases and at J to 0 bases, leaving 5 bases not matched to a gene. Germline CDR1 is MNHEY and CDR2 is SMNVEV (reference sequence). This CDR3 contains 16 residues. The CDR3 DNA sequence: TGTGCCAGCAGTTTTAGGGGGCTGAATAGCAATCAGCCCCAGCATTTT. It translates to CASSFRGLNSNQPQHF.

The CDR3 protein is CASSQVLTGSGNTIYF. The CDR3, as DNA: TGTGCCAGCAGCCAAGTGCTGACAGGGTCCGGAAACACCATATATTTT. This rearrangement joins TRBV14 to TRBJ1-3; TRBD1 aligns across 7 bases. Per the germline V gene, CDR1 is SGHDN and CDR2 is FVKESK. Trimming at V came to 1 base and at J to 4 bases, leaving 7 bases not matched to a gene. The CDR3 extends over 16 amino acids.

The genes are TRBV4-1 and TRBJ1-5; 7 nucleotides line up with TRBD1. This CDR3 region has 17 residues. The germline gives CDR1 MGHRA, CDR2 YSYEKL. Germline trimming cut 1 base from V and 1 base from J; bases unmatched to any gene: 7. Written as DNA, the CDR3 is TGCGCCAGCAGCCAAGGCTCAGGGGGAAGGAGCAATCAGCCCCAGCATTTT. Its translation: CASSQGSGGRSNQPQHF.

This chain connects TRBV14 to TRBJ2-5; 10 bases agree with TRBD2. V lost 4 bases and J lost 2; bases outside the gene matches: 10. This CDR3 comprises 17 residues. Germline loops: CDR1 SGHDN, CDR2 FVKESK. The CDR3 DNA reads TGTGCCAGCAGCCCCCGGACTAGCGGCCTCCCACAAGAGACCCAGTACTTC. Translated, it gives CASSPRTSGLPQETQYF.

Details on this clone: Other DNA sequences in the same sample also yield this CDR3. The V and J genes are TRBV4-1 and TRBJ2-1; TRBD1 matches 8 bases. This CDR3 has 14 residues. J gave up 5 bases and V 4 bases, and 4 bases lay outside the gene matches. Germline CDR1 MGHRA, CDR2 YSYEKL. CDR3 loop: CASSLGQGHNEQFF. CDR3 nucleotides: TGCGCCAGCAGCCTTGGACAGGGCCACAATGAGCAGTTCTTC.

The V call is TRBV19, the J call TRBJ1-5; D might be TRBD1 (6 bases). The germline gives CDR1 LNHDA, CDR2 SQIVND (reference sequence). The CDR3 spans 14 residues. Trimming took 2 bases from V and 7 from J, leaving 12 bases between them. For the CDR3, the DNA is TGTGCCAGTAGTATAACCCAGGGGAACCAGCCCCAGCATTTT. Protein: CASSITQGNQPQHF.

The chain links TRBV21-1 to TRBJ2-5; TRBD2 is the table's D call and was not checked against the DNA. Judging by the DNA end, TRBJ2-7 fits better; the J call may be wrong. TRBV21-1 is labeled a pseudogene. The CDR3 is made up of 14 amino acids. The CDR3, as DNA: TGTGCCAGCAGCATGGAGGGGAGGGCTTACGAGCAGTACTTC. Its translation: CASSMEGRAYEQYF.

This clone was counted once. The chain carries TRBV4-2 and TRBJ1-2; D not certain. CDR3 length equals 16 residues. Germline-derived CDR1 and CDR2 are LGHNA and YNFKEQ. V was trimmed by 3 bases and J by 2 bases, leaving 16 bases between them. CDR3 DNA sequence: TGTGCCAGCAGCCAGGAACACGGAACAGTCAACTATGGCTACACCTTC. Translation gives CASSQEHGTVNYGYTF.

Here the CDR3 DNA reads TGTGCCAGCAGCTGGGGACTAGCGGGTACTAGCACAGATACGCAGTATTTT. Its translation is CASSWGLAGTSTDTQYF. The chain combines TRBV11-2 with TRBJ2-3; 12 bases agree with TRBD2. J gave up 0 bases and V 4 bases, and 5 bases lay outside the gene matches. The CDR3 covers 17 residues. CDR1 and CDR2 (germline): SGHAT, FQNNGV. Filled out from reference TRBV11-2 and TRBJ2-3, the complete variable domain reads EAGVAQSPRYKIIEKRQSVAFWCNPISGHATLYWYQQILGQGPKLLIQFQNNGVVDDSQLPKDRFSAERLKGVDSTLKIQPAKLEDSAVYLCASSWGLAGTSTDTQYFGPGTRLTVL.

The chain joins TRBV28 to TRBJ2-1; 11 nucleotides align to TRBD2. V gave up 1 base and J gave up 6 bases; unmatched junction bases: 2. The CDR3 spans 15 residues. Germline V gene data show CDR1 as MDHEN and CDR2 as SYDVKM. In DNA form, the CDR3 reads TGTGCCAGCAGTTTATATAGCGGGAGGGCCAATGAGCAGTTCTTC. Amino acids: CASSLYSGRANEQFF.

This sequence joins TRBV6-5 and TRBJ1-2; D perhaps matches TRBD1 (6 bases). The CDR3 runs to 13 residues. Germline loops: CDR1 MNHEY, CDR2 SVGAGI. Deletions cut 0 bases from V and 8 bases from J, with 10 bases between. Here the CDR3 DNA reads TGTGCCAGCAGTTACTCCGACAGGAGAGGCTACACCTTC. Its protein product is CASSYSDRRGYTF.

Details on this clone: A read error is likely, as this CDR3 ends without the conserved phenylalanine or tryptophan. The DNA is omitted, as the CDR3 cannot be located on it reliably, and the CDR3 follows TCRdb's listing. V is TRBV3-1 (or the pseudogene TRBV3-2) and J is TRBJ2-7; TRBD1 reflects the table's D call only, with no check against the DNA. The CDR3 adds up to 9 amino acids, both ends counted. Germline V CDR1 and CDR2: LGHDT, YNNKEL (reference sequence). CDR3 residues: CASSPYRVS.

V usage is TRBV7-3 and J usage is TRBJ2-5, with TRBD1 matching 8 bases. The J call may be faulty, since TRBJ2-7 better matches the DNA end. Germline V gene lookup returns CDR1 SGHTA and CDR2 FQGTGA. The CDR3 spans 15 residues. As DNA, the CDR3 is TGTGCCAGCAGCATCGGACAGGGCATATCCTACGAGCAGTACTTC. Translation gives CASSIGQGISYEQYF.

A single count supports this clone. The V and J genes are TRBV4-1 and TRBJ2-2; TRBD2 is a possible D gene (5 bases). The CDR3 sequence is 16 residues long. V was cut by 10 bases and J by 3 bases, with 21 bases left in between. Germline V CDR1 and CDR2: MGHRA, YSYEKL. The CDR3 DNA follows: TGCGCCACCCGGGTAGAGGCCGGGGATCACACCGGGGAGCTGTTTTTT. Protein: CATRVEAGDHTGELFF.

The gene calls are TRBV6-6 and TRBJ2-7; maybe TRBD1 (6 bases). CDR1 is MNHNY and CDR2 is SVGAGI in the germline V gene (reference sequence). The CDR3 sequence is 13 residues long. Trimming stripped 5 bases from V and 6 bases from J, with 14 bases between. DNA for the CDR3: TGTGCCAGCAGTACCTCTAGCAGGGGCGAGCAGTACTTC. Translation gives CASSTSSRGEQYF.

The chain joins TRBV10-2 to TRBJ2-3; D tentatively fits TRBD1 or TRBD2 (5 bases each). Germline lookup yields CDR1 WSHSY and CDR2 SAAADI. This CDR3 is built from 15 residues. V dropped 7 bases and J dropped 4 bases, with 18 bases sitting between them. The chain's CDR3 is CASTSADMVADTQYF. CDR3 nucleotides: TGCGCCAGCACCTCAGCGGACATGGTGGCAGATACGCAGTATTTT.

This clone was seen a few times. The V and J genes are TRBV6-5 and TRBJ2-5; 12 positions match TRBD1. This CDR3 has 15 residues. Germline trimming cut 6 bases from V and 5 bases from J; bases unmatched to any gene: 7. The germline gives CDR1 MNHEY, CDR2 SVGAGI. The CDR3 DNA follows: TGTGCCAGCAGGTCCGGGACAGGGGGCCAGGAGACCCAGTACTTC. This sequence encodes CASRSGTGGQETQYF.

The genes are TRBV5-4 and TRBJ1-1, with TRBD1 matching over 11 bases. The CDR3 is 13 amino acids. Germline trimming cut 3 bases from V and 6 bases from J; bases unmatched to any gene: 1. Per the germline V gene, CDR1 is SGHNT and CDR2 is YYREEE (reference sequence). CDR3 in DNA: TGTGCCAGCAGCTCGGGACAGGGGGCTGAAGCTTTCTTT. It is translated as CASSSGQGAEAFF.

This chain joins TRBV7-9 and TRBJ1-1, with TRBD1 matching over 9 bases. CDR1 SEHNR and CDR2 FQNEAQ come from the germline V gene (reference sequence). The ends lost 0 bases at V and 4 bases at J; junction bases unmatched: 3. The CDR3 loop spans 15 amino acids. This CDR3 is CASSLAGQGGTEAFF. For the CDR3, the DNA is TGTGCCAGCAGCTTAGCGGGACAGGGAGGCACTGAAGCTTTCTTT.

The chain has TRBV6-5 and TRBJ1-1; D unresolved. Germline V gene data show CDR1 as MNHEY and CDR2 as SVGAGI. V was trimmed by 1 base and J by 3 bases, leaving 6 bases between them. The CDR3 consists of 13 residues. DNA of the CDR3: TGTGCCAGCAGTTACTACAAGTACACTGAAGCTTTCTTT. It specifies CASSYYKYTEAFF.

The chain recombines TRBV5-6 with TRBJ1-6; D not resolved. V was cut by 1 base and J by 11 bases, with 7 bases left in between. Germline-derived CDR1 and CDR2 are SGHDT and YYEEEE. The CDR3 runs 12 residues. The CDR3 DNA is TGTGCCAGCAGCTTGCGGATCACACCCCTCCACTTT. Its translation is CASSLRITPLHF. The full variable domain, rest sourced from reference TRBV5-6 and TRBJ1-6, is DAGVTQSPTHLIKTRGQQVTLRCSPKSGHDTVSWYQQALGQGPQFIFQYYEEEERQRGNFPDRFSGHQFPNYSSELNVNALLLGDSALYLCASSLRITPLHFGNGTRLTVT.

The chain is built from TRBV21-1 and TRBJ1-5. TRBV21-1 is termed a pseudogene. The CDR3 extends over 10 amino acids. CDR3 DNA sequence: TGTGCCAGCAGGATCGAGCCCCAGCATTTT. Protein sequence: CASRIEPQHF.

Points on this clone: The sample contains more than one DNA sequence encoding this CDR3. V usage is TRBV6-5 and J usage is TRBJ1-1; weak D call: TRBD1 (6 bases). Germline values: CDR1 MNHEY, CDR2 SVGAGI. V lost 0 bases, J lost 4 bases, and 6 bases lay in between. CDR3 length: 13 residues. CDR3 protein: CASSYSGGTEAFF. In DNA, the CDR3 is TGTGCCAGCAGTTACTCAGGGGGCACTGAAGCTTTCTTT.